This is a list of T cell receptor beta chains from one sample in a study of blood T cell repertoires in COVID-19. The table came from immunoSEQ multiplex PCR; TCRdb's copy has only in-frame clones and leaves some out. This sample carries about 59,000 clones, approximately 83% of them seen once, and the ten largest clones take around 3.8%. Sequencing input: peripheral blood. These TCRs come from a woman older than 75 with acute or convalescent COVID-19. CDR3s include the opening cysteine and the closing phenylalanine or tryptophan. Only some rows state a clone size, as once, few, many or a class for expanded clones.

v_call: TRBV5-6; clone_size: once; j_call: TRBJ1-1; cdr3_aa: CASSSPGLRDTEAFF
v_call: TRBV9; clone_size: -; j_call: TRBJ2-7; cdr3_aa: CASSVRGLSLGEQYF
v_call: TRBV27; clone_size: -; j_call: TRBJ2-3; cdr3_aa: CASRRGGWDTQYF
v_call: TRBV9; clone_size: -; j_call: TRBJ2-7; cdr3_aa: CASNQGGSFYEQYF
v_call: TRBV6-5; clone_size: -; j_call: TRBJ2-2; cdr3_aa: CASSPGTANTGELFF
v_call: TRBV7-6; clone_size: -; j_call: TRBJ2-1; cdr3_aa: CASRGTSGRAGEQFF
v_call: TRBV7-3; clone_size: -; j_call: TRBJ2-1; cdr3_aa: CASSSRQGANEQFF
v_call: TRBV19; clone_size: -; j_call: TRBJ2-2; cdr3_aa: CASSQLAGGTNTGELFF
v_call: TRBV7-2; clone_size: -; j_call: TRBJ1-2; cdr3_aa: CASSKAPGVAYGYTF
v_call: TRBV7-2; clone_size: -; j_call: TRBJ1-6; cdr3_aa: CASSANSGRGNSPLHF
v_call: TRBV10-3; clone_size: -; j_call: TRBJ1-3; cdr3_aa: CAISLGQADSGNTIYF
v_call: TRBV12-2; clone_size: -; j_call: TRBJ2-1; cdr3_aa: CASRPPWEGLGEYNEQFF
v_call: TRBV27; clone_size: -; j_call: TRBJ2-2; cdr3_aa: CASRRLTGELFF
v_call: TRBV19; clone_size: -; j_call: TRBJ1-3; cdr3_aa: CASSIGGSGNTIYF
v_call: TRBV7-9; clone_size: -; j_call: TRBJ2-7; cdr3_aa: CASSLRIQGNEQYF
v_call: TRBV9; clone_size: -; j_call: TRBJ2-3; cdr3_aa: CASSVAPLAGDTDTQYF
v_call: TRBV24-1; clone_size: -; j_call: TRBJ2-5; cdr3_aa: CATSDSGRETQYF
v_call: TRBV11-2; clone_size: -; j_call: TRBJ2-5; cdr3_aa: CASSPLSRNYLAGETQYF
v_call: TRBV10-2; clone_size: -; j_call: TRBJ1-6; cdr3_aa: CASTQGPGSPLHF
v_call: TRBV29-1; clone_size: -; j_call: TRBJ2-7; cdr3_aa: CSVEGRGEQYF
v_call: TRBV6-2/TRBV6-3; clone_size: -; j_call: TRBJ2-1; cdr3_aa: CASSPLTGRDEQFF
v_call: TRBV5-4; clone_size: -; j_call: TRBJ1-2; cdr3_aa: CASSFGQGLYGYTF
v_call: TRBV19; clone_size: -; j_call: TRBJ2-7; cdr3_aa: CARLGTHSYEQYF
v_call: TRBV4-3; clone_size: -; j_call: TRBJ1-1; cdr3_aa: CASSYSSGGEAFF
v_call: TRBV5-1; clone_size: -; j_call: TRBJ1-4; cdr3_aa: CASSLVEDRSEKLFF
v_call: TRBV9; clone_size: -; j_call: TRBJ2-5; cdr3_aa: CASSVVGEGGETQYF
v_call: TRBV4-1; clone_size: -; j_call: TRBJ2-5; cdr3_aa: CASSQIGTGVKTQYF
v_call: TRBV6-2/TRBV6-3; clone_size: few; j_call: TRBJ1-1; cdr3_aa: CASSSKTGGTEAFF
v_call: TRBV4-1; clone_size: -; j_call: TRBJ2-1; cdr3_aa: CASSQAPRTSGSRLNEQFF
v_call: TRBV19; clone_size: -; j_call: TRBJ1-3; cdr3_aa: CAVHRGFPGNTIYF
v_call: TRBV2; clone_size: -; j_call: TRBJ2-7; cdr3_aa: CASSDAVLAGYSYEQYF
v_call: TRBV10-3; clone_size: -; j_call: TRBJ1-1; cdr3_aa: CAIKRAAEAFF
v_call: TRBV5-4; clone_size: -; j_call: TRBJ2-1; cdr3_aa: CASSLVAASGNEQFF
v_call: TRBV5-4; clone_size: -; j_call: TRBJ1-1; cdr3_aa: CASRSRQGTTEAFF
v_call: TRBV7-2; clone_size: -; j_call: TRBJ2-1; cdr3_aa: CASSLIPPTSGGDYNEQFF
v_call: TRBV5-1; clone_size: -; j_call: TRBJ2-6; cdr3_aa: CASSFAGSGANVLTF
v_call: TRBV28; clone_size: once; j_call: TRBJ1-2; cdr3_aa: CASSPDSVYGYTF
v_call: TRBV9; clone_size: -; j_call: TRBJ2-7; cdr3_aa: CASSAGLASYEQYF
v_call: TRBV10-3; clone_size: once; j_call: TRBJ2-5; cdr3_aa: CAISGTSPEETQYF
v_call: TRBV6-5; clone_size: -; j_call: TRBJ1-1; cdr3_aa: CASTFLTGVEAFF
v_call: TRBV19; clone_size: once; j_call: TRBJ1-2; cdr3_aa: CASSGGLGQELNYGYTF
v_call: TRBV9; clone_size: few; j_call: TRBJ1-5; cdr3_aa: CASSGTGSHQPQHF
v_call: TRBV29-1; clone_size: once; j_call: TRBJ1-3; cdr3_aa: CSVEPRDRAVNTIYF
v_call: TRBV6-5; clone_size: -; j_call: TRBJ1-1; cdr3_aa: CASSPLTGVNTEAFF
v_call: TRBV10-3; clone_size: once; j_call: TRBJ1-5; cdr3_aa: CAISESTSNQPQHF
v_call: TRBV4-2; clone_size: -; j_call: TRBJ2-1; cdr3_aa: CASSQGLAVSYNEQFF
v_call: TRBV6-6; clone_size: -; j_call: TRBJ1-2; cdr3_aa: CASSYYRDRGGYGYTF
v_call: TRBV18; clone_size: -; j_call: TRBJ1-5; cdr3_aa: CASSPRDRGSNQPQHF
v_call: TRBV28; clone_size: few; j_call: TRBJ1-1; cdr3_aa: CASSVTAEAFF
v_call: TRBV12-3/TRBV12-4; clone_size: once; j_call: TRBJ1-1; cdr3_aa: CASSLRGTGEAFF
v_call: TRBV3-1/TRBV3-2; clone_size: -; j_call: TRBJ2-1; cdr3_aa: CASSQAGRPDNEQFF
v_call: TRBV5-6; clone_size: -; j_call: TRBJ1-4; cdr3_aa: CASSRFGGPNNEKLFF
v_call: TRBV3-1/TRBV3-2; clone_size: -; j_call: TRBJ2-1; cdr3_aa: CASSLGTPYNEQFF